A selection of T cell receptor beta chains follows, all from one sample in a study of cytotoxic CD8 clonotypes in ibrutinib-treated CLL. Produced via immunoSEQ multiplex PCR; TCRdb's table is partial and in-frame only. The data contain around 150,000 clones, 80% of them singletons. The sequencing here drew on PBMCs, taken after 36 months of ibrutinib treatment. The receptor source for this set is a human donor with chronic lymphocytic leukemia. Both conserved end residues are part of each CDR3. A D gene is named only where the DNA matches it firmly. Clone sizes are given selectively: once, few, many, or a class where the clone is expanded.

NA | NA | TRBJ1-2 | TRBV18 | CASSPRGDSNYGYTF | TGTGCCAGCTCACCAAGAGGGGATTCTAACTATGGCTACACCTTC
NA | NA | TRBJ1-1 | TRBV2 | CADSRPQRNTEAFF | TGTGCCGACTCCAGGCCCCAGCGGAACACTGAAGCTTTCTTT
NA | NA | TRBJ2-3 | TRBV6-6 | CASTPPGTDTQYF | TGTGCCAGCACCCCCCCCGGCACAGATACGCAGTATTTT
NA | NA | TRBJ2-5 | TRBV4-2 | CASSRRTRPETQYF | TGTGCCAGCAGCCGTCGAACTAGGCCAGAGACCCAGTACTTC
TRBD1 | NA | TRBJ2-7 | TRBV4-1 | CASSFGTGGWLFSNEQYF | TGCGCCAGCAGCTTCGGGACAGGGGGGTGGTTGTTTTCAAACGAGCAGTACTTC
NA | once | TRBJ2-5 | TRBV15 | CATSRPLLQETQYF | TGTGCCACCAGCAGGCCTCTGTTACAAGAGACCCAGTACTTC
NA | once | TRBJ2-2 | TRBV9 | CASSPSRANTGELFF | TGTGCCAGCAGCCCCAGCAGGGCGAACACCGGGGAGCTGTTTTTT
TRBD1 | NA | TRBJ1-1 | TRBV5-1 | CASSLVYRGPNTEAFF | TGCGCCAGCAGCTTGGTGTACAGGGGGCCTAACACTGAAGCTTTCTTT
TRBD2 | NA | TRBJ2-1 | TRBV4-1 | CASSPIGRAHNEQFF | TGCGCCAGCAGCCCCATCGGGAGGGCCCACAATGAGCAGTTCTTC
TRBD2 | once | TRBJ2-3 | TRBV4-2 | CASSPFGRGDTDTQYF | TGTGCCAGCAGCCCTTTTGGGCGGGGGGACACAGATACGCAGTATTTT
TRBD2 | once | TRBJ2-4 | TRBV10-3 | CAISESSSGISKNIQYF | TGTGCCATCAGTGAGTCCTCGAGCGGGATTTCCAAAAACATTCAGTACTTC
NA | NA | TRBJ1-5 | TRBV7-8 | CASSQAGGRQPQHF | TGTGCCAGCAGCCAGGCGGGGGGCCGGCAGCCCCAGCATTTT
NA | NA | TRBJ2-2 | TRBV15 | CATSREPVLGELFF | TGTGCCACCAGCAGAGAGCCGGTCTTAGGGGAGCTGTTTTTT
TRBD2 | NA | TRBJ2-3 | TRBV6-1 | CAITPWEGTAQYF | TGCGCAATTACCCCCTGGGAGGGAACAGCGCAGTATTTT
NA | NA | TRBJ2-7 | TRBV6-1 | CASSDLRTAYEQYF | TGTGCCAGCAGTGACCTCCGGACAGCCTACGAGCAGTACTTC
TRBD2 | once | TRBJ2-5 | TRBV27 | CASSPAPGSGALYQETQYF | TGTGCCAGCAGTCCGGCCCCGGGGAGCGGGGCGTTGTACCAAGAGACCCAGTACTTC
NA | few | TRBJ2-3 | TRBV18 | CASSRPGGSDTQYF | TGTGCCAGCTCACGCCCCGGTGGATCAGATACGCAGTATTTT
NA | NA | TRBJ1-2 | TRBV6-6 | CASSYSVAHYGYTF | TGTGCCAGCAGTTACTCTGTGGCCCACTATGGCTACACCTTC
NA | NA | TRBJ1-3 | TRBV29-1 | CSVDITGSGNTIYF | TGCAGCGTTGACATAACAGGGAGTGGAAACACCATATATTTT
TRBD1 | few | TRBJ1-2 | TRBV19 | CASSKQGNYGYTF | TGTGCCAGTAGCAAACAGGGGAACTATGGCTACACCTTC
NA | once | TRBJ2-1 | TRBV30 | CAWSINGLNWGQFF | TGTGCCTGGAGTATTAACGGGCTAAACTGGGGGCAGTTCTTC
NA | NA | TRBJ1-4 | TRBV6-5 | CASSGWSNEKLFF | TGTGCCAGCAGTGGGTGGTCGAACGAAAAACTGTTTTTT
NA | NA | TRBJ1-4 | TRBV28 | CASSSQDNEKLFF | TGTGCCAGCAGTTCTCAGGACAATGAAAAACTGTTTTTT
NA | NA | TRBJ2-1 | TRBV18 | CASSPPQRYNEQFF | TGTGCCAGCTCACCACCTCAGCGTTACAATGAGCAGTTCTTC
NA | once | TRBJ1-1 | TRBV6-5 | CASSYHREVAEAFF | TGTGCCAGCAGTTATCACAGGGAGGTCGCTGAAGCTTTCTTT
TRBD1 | few | TRBJ1-2 | TRBV5-1 | CASSLGDREWHGYTF | TGCGCCAGCAGCTTGGGAGACAGGGAATGGCATGGCTACACCTTC
NA | NA | TRBJ2-7 | TRBV15 | CATSRVAYGYEQYF | TGTGCCACCAGCAGAGTAGCGTACGGCTACGAGCAGTACTTC
NA | NA | TRBJ2-2 | TRBV7-9 | CASRAGITGELFF | TGTGCCAGCAGGGCAGGGATCACCGGGGAGCTGTTTTTT
TRBD1 | NA | TRBJ1-2 | TRBV29-1 | CSVIGQGYGYTF | TGCAGCGTGATCGGACAGGGCTATGGCTACACCTTC
NA | NA | TRBJ2-7 | TRBV29-1 | CSVEDHATYEQYF | TGCAGCGTTGAAGATCACGCCACCTACGAGCAGTACTTC
NA | NA | TRBJ1-1 | TRBV6-1 | CASSVTVLNTEAFF | TGTGCCAGCAGTGTGACAGTGCTGAACACTGAAGCTTTCTTT
NA | NA | TRBJ2-5 | TRBV11-2 | CASSFQETQYF | TGTGCCAGCAGCTTCCAAGAGACCCAGTACTTC
NA | NA | TRBJ2-3 | TRBV19 | CASSMLTSSDTQYF | TGTGCCAGTAGTATGCTAACGAGCTCGGATACGCAGTATTTT
TRBD2 | NA | TRBJ2-7 | TRBV19 | CASGGALEQYF | TGTGCCAGCGGGGGGGCCCTCGAGCAGTACTTC
TRBD1 | NA | TRBJ2-7 | TRBV2 | CASRRGTGGHEQYF | TGTGCCAGCAGGCGAGGGACAGGGGGCCACGAGCAGTACTTC
NA | once | TRBJ1-3 | TRBV18 | CASSLNRGVHGNTIYF | TGTGCCAGCTCCCTCAACCGCGGGGTTCATGGAAACACCATATATTTT
NA | NA | TRBJ1-1 | TRBV15 | CATSTDRNTEAFF | TGTGCCACCAGTACGGACAGGAACACTGAAGCTTTCTTT
NA | NA | TRBJ1-4 | TRBV18 | CASSPVTDATNEKLFF | TGTGCCAGCTCACCAGTGACAGACGCAACTAATGAAAAACTGTTTTTT
NA | NA | TRBJ2-5 | TRBV10-3 | CAIRDQMGLQETQYF | TGTGCCATCAGGGACCAAATGGGGCTACAAGAGACCCAGTACTTC
NA | NA | TRBJ1-5 | TRBV10-3 | CAISAQGRLEQPQHF | TGTGCCATCAGTGCTCAGGGGCGATTGGAACAGCCCCAGCATTTT
NA | NA | TRBJ2-7 | TRBV19 | CATGEQDLYEQYF | TGTGCCACCGGGGAACAGGATCTCTACGAGCAGTACTTC
TRBD1 | NA | TRBJ1-2 | TRBV11-2 | CASSHRDRDYGYTF | TGTGCCAGCAGCCACCGAGACAGGGACTATGGCTACACCTTC
NA | few | TRBJ1-1 | TRBV6-5 | CASSKMVRNTEAFF | TGTGCCAGCAGTAAGATGGTGAGGAACACTGAAGCTTTCTTT
NA | NA | TRBJ1-5 | TRBV30 | CAWSNQANQPQHF | TGTGCCTGGAGTAATCAGGCTAATCAGCCCCAGCATTTT
NA | NA | TRBJ1-4 | TRBV5-1 | CASSLGRREKLFF | TGCGCCAGCAGCTTGGGACGAAGAGAAAAACTGTTTTTT
NA | NA | TRBJ1-5 | TRBV30 | CAWSVRGNQPQHF | TGTGCCTGGAGCGTCCGAGGCAATCAGCCCCAGCATTTT
TRBD1 | NA | TRBJ1-5 | TRBV15 | CATSRGDSLNQPQHF | TGTGCCACCAGCAGGGGGGACAGTTTGAATCAGCCCCAGCATTTT
TRBD1 | NA | TRBJ2-3 | TRBV6-1 | CASRRGQDTQYF | TGTGCCAGCAGGAGGGGGCAAGATACGCAGTATTTT
NA | NA | TRBJ1-6 | TRBV23-1 | CASSQLGEPYNSPLHF | TGCGCCAGCAGTCAATTAGGGGAACCCTATAATTCACCCCTCCACTTT
NA | once | TRBJ1-4 | TRBV15 | CATSAEKLFF | TGTGCCACCAGCGCTGAAAAACTGTTTTTT
NA | NA | TRBJ1-2 | TRBV5-1 | CASSASWATVYGYTF | TGCGCCAGCAGCGCTTCTTGGGCCACAGTCTATGGCTACACCTTC
TRBD2 | once | TRBJ2-1 | TRBV7-3 | CASAGGAYNEQFF | TGTGCCTCGGCGGGAGGTGCCTACAATGAGCAGTTCTTC
NA | NA | TRBJ2-1 | TRBV7-9 | CASSFYTKGSYNEQFF | TGTGCCAGCAGCTTCTATACAAAGGGCTCCTACAATGAGCAGTTCTTC